This record covers a single T cell receptor (beta chain). The data were obtained in a study of blood T cell repertoires in COVID-19. The overall study: The United States, Italy and Spain provided the acute and convalescent COVID-19 samples.

Seattle enrolled patients during active infection and tracked them longitudinally. Measured with immunoSEQ multiplex PCR; TCRdb has only the in-frame clones, and not every one. Found here are about 430,000 clones, roughly 90% of them singletons; the top ten hold approximately 0.92%. The length of the CDR3 is 17 residues. With V trimmed by 2 bases and J by 0 bases, 7 bases remained unmatched. Germline values: CDR1 MNHEY, CDR2 SMNVEV (reference sequence). The genes are TRBV27 and TRBJ2-1, with TRBD2 matching over 7 bases. This clonotype was sampled from a man aged 18 to 30 with COVID-19, enrolled during active disease. Specimen: peripheral blood. CDR3: CASSLRKAGSSYNEQFF. The CDR3 DNA is TGTGCCAGCAGTTTACGCAAAGCGGGAAGCTCCTACAATGAGCAGTTCTTC.